The sequence of this T cell receptor beta chain was determined in a study of blood T cell repertoires in COVID-19. Profiling relied on immunoSEQ multiplex PCR, and the TCRdb table lists in-frame clones only, not all of them. The data show approximately 440,000 clones, roughly 91% seen once. This CDR3 has 16 residues. The trim removed 4 bases at V and 4 bases at J, leaving 8 bases unmatched. Germline V gene lookup returns CDR1 SGHNT and CDR2 YYREEE (reference sequence). J is TRBJ2-5 and V is TRBV5-4, with 12 bases that match TRBD2. The material sequenced was PBMCs or T cells enriched from blood (not recorded which). This receptor was identified in a man younger than 30 who had recovered from COVID-19. Here the CDR3 reads CASSGPTSGGGETQYF. CDR3 DNA: TGTGCCAGCAGCGGCCCGACTAGCGGGGGAGGAGAGACCCAGTACTTC.